The rows below give T cell receptor beta chains drawn from one sample of a study of blood T cell repertoires in COVID-19. TCRdb's copy holds only in-frame clones and misses some; the assay was immunoSEQ multiplex PCR. The sample consists of over 45,000 clones, around 86% of them appearing once. What was sequenced was peripheral blood. The receptor source for this set is a man aged 50-59 years with active COVID-19. Each CDR3 is given with its conserved first and last residue. Clone size appears in some rows only: once, few, many, or a class for an expanded clone.

NA,TRBV2,CASRGQGGTGELFF
NA,TRBV13,CASSLGLAGGFTDTQYF
NA,TRBV19,CASSPRMFTGELFF
NA,TRBV4-1,CASSQVAGGDEQFF
NA,TRBV7-2,CASSLDPSVVSYEQYF
NA,TRBV27,CASIARGVTGELFF
NA,TRBV27,CASRGRGARTDTQYF
few,TRBV6-2/TRBV6-3,CASSSTGGNNQPQHF
few,TRBV19,CASSIDPVAGQETQYF
once,TRBV18,CASSPGGSMDYGYTF
NA,TRBV11-2,CASSLELLAGETQYF
NA,TRBV3-1/TRBV3-2,CASSQGGGLPYEQYF
NA,TRBV9,CASSEKTALTETQYF
NA,TRBV25-1,CASSEQNSGNTIYF
NA,TRBV20-1,CSASTTLDTQYF
NA,TRBV19,CASSWTSPGNTIYF
NA,TRBV4-2,CASGTVSGSNEKLFF
NA,TRBV12-5,CASGLEGTGGREKLFF
NA,TRBV11-2,CASSNLGGSTDTQYF
NA,TRBV27,CASSFSASGGVRDTQYF
NA,TRBV3-1/TRBV3-2,CASSWGLALITDTQYF
NA,TRBV20-1,CSAPGLKTQYF
NA,TRBV7-2,CASSLAGGSYEQYF
medium-sized,TRBV6-5,CASNDRGGPYEQYF
once,TRBV5-6,CASSLEQGQGSPLHF
NA,TRBV5-5,CASSLFMNTEAFF
NA,TRBV9,CASSVRQGPPTGELFF
NA,TRBV5-1,CASSVGRQGGTEAFF
NA,TRBV4-2,CASSDKRVSTGELFF
NA,TRBV5-4,CASSSPTGGNEQFF
NA,TRBV5-1,CASSLVGTSGSGQYF
NA,TRBV5-4,CASSWGLRQSNYGYTF
NA,TRBV5-1,CASSLSQGIEAFF
once,TRBV21-1,CAGPDSFTGELFF
NA,TRBV5-1,CASSLSVGGPRDTQYF
NA,TRBV5-4,CASSLALTGQGHEQYF
NA,TRBV7-2,CASTDGLAGNTGELFF
NA,TRBV19,CASSTITGNPDYGYTF
NA,TRBV2,CASSVRGSYNEQFF
few,TRBV7-2,CASSLGANNSPLHF
NA,TRBV7-8,CASSLGQGVDYEQYF
NA,TRBV4-3,CASSGTANQPQHF
NA,TRBV2,CASSERGRVDEQYF
NA,TRBV4-1,CASSQPYRGGNYGYTF
NA,TRBV5-4,CASTLGGRVGELFF